This entry lists 18 T cell receptor beta chains sequenced from one sample in a study of T cells in Graves' hyperthyroidism and ophthalmopathy. RNA transcripts provided the source from which TCR beta CDR3 regions were amplified. With the HTBI primer set, the TCR CDR3 went through a first round of RT-PCR. MiXCR, run by TCRdb on the multiplex PCR reads, gives a single entry per CDR3 protein. The repertoire consists of 250,000 to 300,000 distinct CDR3 sequences, with 15% occurring once and the leading ten covering about 33%. Sequencing was performed on blood. These receptors all stem from a woman aged 45-65 years with Graves' hyperthyroidism that later progressed to Graves' ophthalmopathy.

The table lists this clonotype with a few counts. The gene calls are TRBV6-5 and TRBJ2-6; a weak D match, TRBD1 (5 bases). Trimming took 7 bases from V and 0 from J, leaving 10 bases between them. The CDR3 spans 15 residues. Germline V gene data show CDR1 as MNHEY and CDR2 as SVGAGI. The CDR3 reads CASMLQVSGANVLTF. As DNA, the CDR3 is TGTGCCAGCATGTTACAGGTCTCTGGGGCCAACGTCCTGACTTTC.

At least ten counts were recorded for this clonotype. V gene TRBV11-2 combines with J gene TRBJ2-3; D call uncertain. The J call is doubtful: the DNA matches TRBJ1-5 better. The length of the CDR3 is 15 residues. Germline CDR1 reads SGHAT; CDR2 reads FQNNGV. DNA for the CDR3: TGTGCCAGCAGCTTAGGGACTAGCGGGAGCGATACGCAGCATTTT. Translation: CASSLGTSGSDTQHF.

This clonotype occurred many times. The chain has TRBV20-1 and TRBJ2-1; 10 nucleotides line up with TRBD1. Per germline, CDR1 DFQATT and CDR2 SNEGSKA (reference sequence). Unmatched junction bases numbered 10, after V lost 6 bases and J lost 8 bases. The CDR3 totals 14 residues. The CDR3 spells CSATGTGELDEQFF. In DNA form, the CDR3 reads TGCAGTGCAACCGGGACAGGGGAACTAGATGAGCAGTTCTTC.

This clonotype was counted between two and nine times. It may be a read error: a sequence one base away is much more abundant. CDR3 coding DNA: TGTGCCACTCCTCAAGCGGTTTCTGCCTACAATGAGCAGTTCTTC. Protein sequence: CATPQAVSAYNEQFF. This sequence joins TRBV27 and TRBJ2-1, with a tentative D call TRBD2 (5 bases). Trimming pared 10 bases from V and 2 bases from J, leaving 18 bases between. From germline, CDR1 is MNHEY and CDR2 SMNVEV (reference sequence). CDR3 length equals 15 residues.

With respect to this clonotype: Germline is not matched at one junction end, which may reflect a read error. The chain links TRBV19 to TRBJ2-1, with TRBD2 matching over 15 bases. Germline V gene lookup returns CDR1 LNHDA and CDR2 SQIVND (reference sequence). The CDR3 spans 19 residues. The CDR3 DNA reads as TGTGCCAGTAGTGTAGATCTCGGGACTAGCGGGAGGTTGGGGAATGAGCAGTTCTTC. Translating gives CASSVDLGTSGRLGNEQFF.

This rearrangement joins TRBV11-2 to TRBJ2-1, with D perhaps TRBD2 (6 bases). V was cut by 5 bases and J by 0 bases, with 20 bases left in between. The CDR3 has 18 residues. CDR1 SGHAT and CDR2 FQNNGV come from the germline V gene. The CDR3 region has the DNA TGTGCCAGCAGCAGAGGTGCAGCAGGGACTCGCTCCTACAATGAGCAGTTCTTC. Its translation is CASSRGAAGTRSYNEQFF.

The rearrangement uses TRBV28 and TRBJ2-2, with 8 bases fitting TRBD2. After removal of 4 bases from V and 7 bases from J, the junction contained 5 bases not matched to a gene. The CDR3 sequence is 14 residues long. Germline lookup yields CDR1 MDHEN and CDR2 SYDVKM. The CDR3 region is CASSSLADYGELFF. Written as DNA, the CDR3 is TGTGCCAGCAGTTCACTAGCGGATTACGGGGAGCTGTTTTTT.

Ten or more counts support this clonotype. The rearrangement joins TRBV28 to TRBJ1-2; 7 bases line up with TRBD1. The germline V gene has CDR1 MDHEN and CDR2 SYDVKM. The CDR3 is made up of 14 amino acids. Trimming removed 4 bases from V and 1 base from J; junction bases left unmatched: 3. Here the CDR3 DNA reads TGTGCCAGCAGTTGGGGGACAGTTAACTATGGCTACACCTTC. As protein: CASSWGTVNYGYTF.

This clonotype was counted at least ten times. This chain joins TRBV5-8 and TRBJ2-3; D remains unclear. The germline V gene has CDR1 SGHTS and CDR2 YDEGEE. The CDR3 covers 14 residues. V lost 4 bases, J lost 1 base, and 10 bases lay in between. The CDR3, as DNA: TGTGCCAGCAGCAGAGACCGAGGCACAGATACGCAGTATTTT. Protein sequence: CASSRDRGTDTQYF.

This clonotype was counted at least ten times. V usage is TRBV24-1 and J usage is TRBJ2-7; TRBD2 agrees at 7 bases. The CDR3 sequence is 16 residues long. V was clipped by 2 bases and J by 5 bases; unmatched bases: 11. The germline CDR1 and CDR2 sequences are KGHDR and SFDVKD. CDR3 region: CATSDSADPGRDEQYF. The CDR3 DNA is TGTGCCACCAGTGATTCGGCAGACCCGGGGAGGGACGAGCAGTACTTC.

This clonotype was seen ten or more times. V and J are TRBV6-1 and TRBJ1-5; possibly TRBD1 for D (6 bases). The germline CDR1 and CDR2 sequences are MNHNS and SASEGT. V was clipped by 6 bases and J by 9 bases, with 15 bases between them. The CDR3 totals 13 residues. The CDR3 is CASSVIRGGPQHF. CDR3 nucleotide sequence: TGTGCCAGCAGCGTAATCAGGGGTGGGCCCCAGCATTTT.

This clonotype was observed many times. The gene calls are TRBV12-3 or TRBV12-4 and TRBJ1-5; TRBD1 is a possible D gene (5 bases). The CDR3 length is 13 residues. The V end was cut by 3 bases, the J end by 7 bases, with 10 bases between. CDR3 sequence: CASSFGAGQPQHF. The CDR3 DNA follows: TGTGCCAGCAGTTTCGGGGCGGGGCAGCCCCAGCATTTT.

The table lists this clonotype with many counts. V usage is TRBV5-5 and J usage is TRBJ2-7; D perhaps matches TRBD1 (8 bases). Per germline, CDR1 SGHKS and CDR2 YYEKEE (reference sequence). V gave up 2 bases and J gave up 4 bases, with 19 bases separating them. The CDR3 is made up of 16 amino acids. CDR3 sequence reads: CASSLQGGALLYEQYF. The CDR3 nucleotides are TGTGCCAGCAGCTTACAGGGGGGGGCACTATTATACGAGCAGTACTTC. Looking up the rest from reference TRBV5-5 and TRBJ2-7 gives the full variable domain: DAGVTQSPTHLIKTRGQQVTLRCSPISGHKSVSWYQQVLGQGPQFIFQYYEKEERGRGNFPDRFSARQFPNYSSELNVNALLLGDSALYLCASSLQGGALLYEQYFGPGTRLTVT.

The sample holds many counts of this clonotype. The chain links TRBV5-1 to TRBJ2-3; maybe TRBD2 (5 bases). CDR1 is SGHRS, CDR2 YFSETQ, per germline. The CDR3 is 20 residues long. The V and J ends lost 4 bases and 0 bases respectively, with 27 bases between them. This CDR3 is CASSGSLGGRRFTSTDTQYF. CDR3 coding DNA: TGCGCCAGCAGCGGATCGTTAGGCGGGCGCCGATTTACTAGCACAGATACGCAGTATTTT.

This chain links TRBV5-1 with TRBJ2-3; D remains unclear. CDR3 length: 15 residues. Between the trimmed V and J ends, which lost 0 bases and 7 bases, there was a span of 15 bases. The V gene's germline CDR1 is SGHRS and CDR2 YFSETQ. CDR3 residues: CASSLEARVPNTQYF. As DNA, the CDR3 is TGCGCCAGCAGCTTGGAAGCTAGGGTCCCCAATACGCAGTATTTT.

This clonotype was seen repeatedly, ten times or more. The rearrangement links TRBV28 to TRBJ2-7, with 8 bases aligning to TRBD1. The CDR3 sequence is 17 residues long. The germline CDR1 and CDR2 sequences are MDHEN and SYDVKM. V shed 5 bases, J shed 3 bases, and the junction held 15 bases outside the gene matches. CDR3 sequence: CASSPPLGRGRIYEQYF. The CDR3 coding sequence is TGTGCCAGCAGTCCCCCATTGGGCAGGGGGCGCATCTACGAGCAGTACTTC.

The sample holds a few counts of this clonotype. V usage is TRBV7-9 and J usage is TRBJ2-3; D not certain. CDR1 SEHNR and CDR2 FQNEAQ come from the germline V gene (reference sequence). Trimming removed 0 bases from V and 2 bases from J, with 12 bases in between. The CDR3 runs to 16 residues. DNA of the CDR3: TGTGCCAGCAGCTTAGCGGAAAGGGCTCACACAGATACGCAGTATTTT. It translates to CASSLAERAHTDTQYF.

This clonotype appeared many times. V gene TRBV7-2 combines with J gene TRBJ2-2; D ambiguous. The CDR3 covers 13 residues. The V gene lost 4 bases and the J gene lost 7 bases, with 10 bases spanning the gap. CDR1 and CDR2 from the germline V gene are SGHTA and FQGNSA. In nucleotides, the CDR3 is TGTGCCAGCAGCTCCCTACGAGGCGGGGAGCTGTTTTTT. It specifies CASSSLRGGELFF. The full variable domain, its missing parts supplied by reference TRBV7-2 and TRBJ2-2, is GAGVSQSPSNKVTEKGKDVELRCDPISGHTALYWYRQSLGQGLEFLIYFQGNSAPDKSGLPSDRFSAERTGGSVSTLTIQRTQQEDSAVYLCASSSLRGGELFFGEGSRLTVL.